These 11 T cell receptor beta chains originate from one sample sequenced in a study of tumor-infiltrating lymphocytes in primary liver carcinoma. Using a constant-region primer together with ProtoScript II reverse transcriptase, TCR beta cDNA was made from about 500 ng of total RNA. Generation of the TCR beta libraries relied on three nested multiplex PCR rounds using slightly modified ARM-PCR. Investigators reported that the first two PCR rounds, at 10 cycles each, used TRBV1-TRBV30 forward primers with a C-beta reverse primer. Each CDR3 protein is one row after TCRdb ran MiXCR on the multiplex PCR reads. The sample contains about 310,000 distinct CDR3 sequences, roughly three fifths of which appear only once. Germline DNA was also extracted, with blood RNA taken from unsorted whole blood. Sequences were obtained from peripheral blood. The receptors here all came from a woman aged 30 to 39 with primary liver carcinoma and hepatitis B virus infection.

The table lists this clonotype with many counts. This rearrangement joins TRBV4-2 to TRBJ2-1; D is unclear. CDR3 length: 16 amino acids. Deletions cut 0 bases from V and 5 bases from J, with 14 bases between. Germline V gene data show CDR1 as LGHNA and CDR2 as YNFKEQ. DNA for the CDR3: TGTGCCAGCAGCCAAGAGATAGGAACATTACACAATGAGCAGTTCTTC. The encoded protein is CASSQEIGTLHNEQFF.

The CDR3: CAIIPRDGETQYF. Here the CDR3 DNA reads TGTGCCATCATCCCCCGGGACGGAGAGACCCAGTACTTC. V and J are TRBV10-3 and TRBJ2-5; D could derive from TRBD1 or TRBD2 (5 bases each). The CDR3 runs to 13 residues. V gave up 7 bases and J gave up 4 bases, with 13 bases separating them. In germline, CDR1 is ENHRY, CDR2 SYGVKD.

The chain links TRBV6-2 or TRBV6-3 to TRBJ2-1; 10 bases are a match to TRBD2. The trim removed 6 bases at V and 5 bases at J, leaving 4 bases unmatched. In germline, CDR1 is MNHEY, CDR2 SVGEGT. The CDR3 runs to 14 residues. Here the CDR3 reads CASRTSGRHNEQFF. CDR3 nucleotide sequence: TGTGCCAGCAGGACTAGCGGGCGCCACAATGAGCAGTTCTTC.

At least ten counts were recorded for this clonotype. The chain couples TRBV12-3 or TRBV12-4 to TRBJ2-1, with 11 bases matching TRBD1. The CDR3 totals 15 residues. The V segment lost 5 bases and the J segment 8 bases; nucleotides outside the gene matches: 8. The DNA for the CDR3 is TGTGCCAGCAGTACCCCGGGACAGGGGGTCCATGAGCAGTTCTTC. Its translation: CASSTPGQGVHEQFF.

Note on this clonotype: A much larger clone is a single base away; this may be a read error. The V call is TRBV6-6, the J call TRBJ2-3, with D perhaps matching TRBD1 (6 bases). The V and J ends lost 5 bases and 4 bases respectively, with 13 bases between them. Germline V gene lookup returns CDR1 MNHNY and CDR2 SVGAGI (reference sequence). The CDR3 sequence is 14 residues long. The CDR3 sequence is CASSRTGSADTQYF. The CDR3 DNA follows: TGTGCCAGCAGTCGTACAGGGAGCGCAGATACGCAGTATTTT.

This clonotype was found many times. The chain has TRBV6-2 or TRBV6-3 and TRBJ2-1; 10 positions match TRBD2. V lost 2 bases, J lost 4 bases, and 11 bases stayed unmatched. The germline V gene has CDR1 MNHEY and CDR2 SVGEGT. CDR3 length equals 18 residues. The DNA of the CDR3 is TGTGCCAGCAGTTACCGCTTGAGGCTAGCGGGAGAATACAATGAGCAGTTCTTC. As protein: CASSYRLRLAGEYNEQFF.

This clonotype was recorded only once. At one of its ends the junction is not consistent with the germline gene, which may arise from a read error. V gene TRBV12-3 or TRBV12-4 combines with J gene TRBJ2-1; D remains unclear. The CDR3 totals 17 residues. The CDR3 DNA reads TGTGCCAGCACCCCCCGAACTTCAGCGACGATAGTAAATGAGCGGTTCTTC. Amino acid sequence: CASTPRTSATIVNERFF.

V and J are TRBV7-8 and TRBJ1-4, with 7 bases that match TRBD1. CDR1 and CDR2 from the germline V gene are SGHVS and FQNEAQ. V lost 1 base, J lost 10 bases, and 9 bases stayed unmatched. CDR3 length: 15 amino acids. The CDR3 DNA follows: TGTGCCAGCAGCTTAGGAGGAGGGGGCGGCGGAAAACTGTTTTTT. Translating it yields CASSLGGGGGGKLFF. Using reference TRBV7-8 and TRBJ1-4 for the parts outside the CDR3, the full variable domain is GAGVSQSPRYKVAKRGQDVALRCDPISGHVSLFWYQQALGQGPEFLTYFQNEAQLDKSGLPSDRFFAERPEGSVSTLKIQRTQQEDSAVYLCASSLGGGGGGKLFFGSGTQLSVL.

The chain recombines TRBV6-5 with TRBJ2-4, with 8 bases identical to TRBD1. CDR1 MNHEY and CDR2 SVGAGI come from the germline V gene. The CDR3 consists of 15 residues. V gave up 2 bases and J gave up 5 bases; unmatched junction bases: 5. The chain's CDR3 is CASSYTGGNQNIQYF. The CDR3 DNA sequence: TGTGCCAGCAGTTACACAGGGGGAAACCAAAACATTCAGTACTTC.

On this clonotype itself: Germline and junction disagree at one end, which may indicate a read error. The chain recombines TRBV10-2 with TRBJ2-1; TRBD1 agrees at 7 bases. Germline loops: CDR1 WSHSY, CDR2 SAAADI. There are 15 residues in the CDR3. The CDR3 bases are TGCGCCAACAGTAAACGACAGGGTTTCACCGATGAGCAGTTCTTC. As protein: CANSKRQGFTDEQFF.

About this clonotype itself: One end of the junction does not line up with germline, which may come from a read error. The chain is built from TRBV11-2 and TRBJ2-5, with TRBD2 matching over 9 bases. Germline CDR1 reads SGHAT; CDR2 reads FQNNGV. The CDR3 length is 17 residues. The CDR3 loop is CGSSKLAGVMGKETQYF. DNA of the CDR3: TGTGGCAGCAGCAAATTAGCGGGAGTGATGGGAAAAGAGACCCAGTACTTC.